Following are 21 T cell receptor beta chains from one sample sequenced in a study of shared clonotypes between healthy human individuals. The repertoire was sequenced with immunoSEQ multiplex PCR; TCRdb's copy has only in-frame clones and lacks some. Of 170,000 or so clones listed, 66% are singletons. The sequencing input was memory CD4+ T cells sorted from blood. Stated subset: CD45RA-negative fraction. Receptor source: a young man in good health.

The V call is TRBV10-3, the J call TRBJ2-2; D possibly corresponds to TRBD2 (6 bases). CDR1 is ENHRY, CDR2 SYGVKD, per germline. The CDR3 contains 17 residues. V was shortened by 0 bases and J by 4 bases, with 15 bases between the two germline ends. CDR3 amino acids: CAISESAGRSSTGELFF. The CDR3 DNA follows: TGTGCCATCAGTGAGTCTGCGGGACGGTCGTCCACCGGGGAGCTGTTTTTT.

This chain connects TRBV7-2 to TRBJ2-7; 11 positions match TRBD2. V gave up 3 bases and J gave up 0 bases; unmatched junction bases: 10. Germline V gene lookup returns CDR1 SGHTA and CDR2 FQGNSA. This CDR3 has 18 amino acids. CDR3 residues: CASSFLTSGKARSYEQYF. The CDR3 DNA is TGTGCCAGCAGCTTTTTGACTAGCGGGAAGGCACGCTCCTACGAGCAGTACTTC.

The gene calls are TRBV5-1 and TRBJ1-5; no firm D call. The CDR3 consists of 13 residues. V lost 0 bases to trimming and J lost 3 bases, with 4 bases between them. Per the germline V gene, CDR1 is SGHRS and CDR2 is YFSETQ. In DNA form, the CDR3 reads TGCGCCAGCAGCTTGGTCCCCAATCAGCCCCAGCATTTT. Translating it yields CASSLVPNQPQHF.

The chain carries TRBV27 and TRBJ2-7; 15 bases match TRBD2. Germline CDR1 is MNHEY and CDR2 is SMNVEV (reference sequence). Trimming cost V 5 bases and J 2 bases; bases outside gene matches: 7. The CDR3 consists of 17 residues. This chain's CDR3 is CASSRGLAGGKAYEQYF. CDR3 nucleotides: TGTGCCAGCAGTCGTGGACTAGCGGGAGGGAAAGCCTACGAGCAGTACTTC.

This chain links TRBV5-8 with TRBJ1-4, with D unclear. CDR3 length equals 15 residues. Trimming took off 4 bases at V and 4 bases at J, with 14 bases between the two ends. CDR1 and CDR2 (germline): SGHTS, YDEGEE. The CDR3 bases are TGTGCCAGCAGCCCCCTAAGAGGGATTAATGAAAAACTGTTTTTT. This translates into CASSPLRGINEKLFF.

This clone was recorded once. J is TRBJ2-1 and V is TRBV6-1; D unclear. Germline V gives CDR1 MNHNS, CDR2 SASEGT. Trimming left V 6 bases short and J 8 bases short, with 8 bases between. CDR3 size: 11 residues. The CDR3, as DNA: TGTGCCAGCAGGACAAGTCATGAGCAGTTCTTC. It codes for CASRTSHEQFF.

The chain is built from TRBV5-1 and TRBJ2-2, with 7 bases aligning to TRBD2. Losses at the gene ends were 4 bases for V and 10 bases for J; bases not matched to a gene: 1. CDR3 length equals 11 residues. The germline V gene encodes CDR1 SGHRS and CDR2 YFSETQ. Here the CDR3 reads CASSQREELFF. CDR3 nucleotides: TGCGCCAGCAGCCAGCGGGAGGAGCTGTTTTTT.

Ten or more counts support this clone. The CDR3 nucleotides read TGTGCCAGCAGCACGAGGACTAGCGGGACCGGGTTCGGGAATGAGCAGTTCTTC. This codes for CASSTRTSGTGFGNEQFF. The rearrangement links TRBV7-2 to TRBJ2-1, with 12 bases aligning to TRBD2. The CDR3 runs 18 residues. The junction had 15 bases not matched to a gene; V was cut back by 5 bases and J by 7 bases. CDR1 and CDR2 from the germline V gene are SGHTA and FQGNSA.

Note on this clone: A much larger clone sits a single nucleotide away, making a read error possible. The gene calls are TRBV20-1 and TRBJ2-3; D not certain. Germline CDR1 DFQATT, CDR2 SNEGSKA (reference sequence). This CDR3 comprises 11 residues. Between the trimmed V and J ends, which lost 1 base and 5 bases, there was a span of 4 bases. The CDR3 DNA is TGCAGTGCTAGAGGGTTAGATACGCAGTATTTT. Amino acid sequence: CSARGLDTQYF.

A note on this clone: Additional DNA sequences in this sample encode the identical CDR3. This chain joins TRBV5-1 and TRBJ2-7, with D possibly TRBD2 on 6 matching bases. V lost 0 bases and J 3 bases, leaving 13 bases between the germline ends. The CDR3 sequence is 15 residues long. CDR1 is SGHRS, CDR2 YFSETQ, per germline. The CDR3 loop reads CASSLVAGGNYEQYF. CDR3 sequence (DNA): TGCGCCAGCAGCTTGGTGGCTGGGGGGAACTACGAGCAGTACTTC. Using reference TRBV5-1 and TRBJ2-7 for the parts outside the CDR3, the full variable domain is KAGVTQTPRYLIKTRGQQVTLSCSPISGHRSVSWYQQTPGQGLQFLFEYFSETQRNKGNFPGRFSGRQFSNSRSEMNVSTLELGDSALYLCASSLVAGGNYEQYFGPGTRLTVT.

The CDR3 DNA is TGTGCCAGTCGTCAGGACATCGCAACTAATGAAAAACTGTTTTTT. It translates to CASRQDIATNEKLFF. This chain connects TRBV19 to TRBJ1-4; TRBD1 might be the D (5 bases). Trimming stripped 8 bases from V and 0 bases from J, with 13 bases between. Germline CDR1 is LNHDA and CDR2 is SQIVND (reference sequence). This CDR3 spans 15 amino acids.

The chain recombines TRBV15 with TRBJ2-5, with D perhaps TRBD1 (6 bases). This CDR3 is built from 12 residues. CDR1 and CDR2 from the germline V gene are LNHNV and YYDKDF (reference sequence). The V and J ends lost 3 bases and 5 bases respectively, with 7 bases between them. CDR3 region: CATSSTGETQYF. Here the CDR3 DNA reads TGTGCCACCAGCAGTACAGGGGAGACCCAGTACTTC.

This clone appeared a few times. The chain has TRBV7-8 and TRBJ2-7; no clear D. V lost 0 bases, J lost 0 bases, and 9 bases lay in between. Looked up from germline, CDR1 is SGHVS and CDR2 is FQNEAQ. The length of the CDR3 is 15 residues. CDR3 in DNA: TGTGCCAGCAGCTTAGCTGCCACTCGCTCCTACGAGCAGTACTTC. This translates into CASSLAATRSYEQYF.

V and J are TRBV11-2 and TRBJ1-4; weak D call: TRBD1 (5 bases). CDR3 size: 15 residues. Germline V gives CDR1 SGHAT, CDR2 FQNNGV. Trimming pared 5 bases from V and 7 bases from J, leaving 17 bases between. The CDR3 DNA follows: TGTGCCAGCAGCGTCGAAGGGGTGGGTGCTGAAAAACTGTTTTTT. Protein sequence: CASSVEGVGAEKLFF.

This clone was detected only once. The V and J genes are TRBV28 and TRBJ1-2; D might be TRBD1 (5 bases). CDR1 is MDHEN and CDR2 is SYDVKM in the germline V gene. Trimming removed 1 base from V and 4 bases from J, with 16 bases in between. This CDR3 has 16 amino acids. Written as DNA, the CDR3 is TGTGCCAGCAGTTTATCTTTGCTTACAGGTGGCTATGGCTACACCTTC. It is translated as CASSLSLLTGGYGYTF.

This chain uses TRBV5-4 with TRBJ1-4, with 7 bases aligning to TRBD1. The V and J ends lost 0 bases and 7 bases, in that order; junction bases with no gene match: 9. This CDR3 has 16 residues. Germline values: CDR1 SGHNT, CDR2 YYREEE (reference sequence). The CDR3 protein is CASSLGGQAGTEKLFF. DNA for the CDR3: TGTGCCAGCAGCTTGGGAGGACAGGCCGGGACTGAAAAACTGTTTTTT.

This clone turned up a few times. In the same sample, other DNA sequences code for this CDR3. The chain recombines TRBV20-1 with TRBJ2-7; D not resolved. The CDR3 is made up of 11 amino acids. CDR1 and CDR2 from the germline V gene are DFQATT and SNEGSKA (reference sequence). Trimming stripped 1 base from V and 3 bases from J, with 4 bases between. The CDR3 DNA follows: TGCAGTGCTAGAGGGGGCTACGAGCAGTACTTC. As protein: CSARGGYEQYF.

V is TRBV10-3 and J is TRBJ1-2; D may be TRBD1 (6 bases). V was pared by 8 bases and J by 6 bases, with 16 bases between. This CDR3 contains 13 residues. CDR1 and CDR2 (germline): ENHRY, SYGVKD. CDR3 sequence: CAIGGSAGDGYTF. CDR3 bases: TGTGCCATCGGTGGGTCGGCAGGGGATGGCTACACCTTC.

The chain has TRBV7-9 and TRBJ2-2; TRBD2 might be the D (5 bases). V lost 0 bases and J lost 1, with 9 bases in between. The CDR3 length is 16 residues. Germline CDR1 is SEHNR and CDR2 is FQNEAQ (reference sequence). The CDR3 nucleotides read TGTGCCAGCAGCTTAGCGGCTAGCAAGAACACCGGGGAGCTGTTTTTT. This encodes CASSLAASKNTGELFF. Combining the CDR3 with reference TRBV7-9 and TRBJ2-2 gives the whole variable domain DTGVSQNPRHKITKRGQNVTFRCDPISEHNRLYWYRQTLGQGPEFLTYFQNEAQLEKSRLLSDRFSAERPKGSFSTLEIQRTEQGDSAMYLCASSLAASKNTGELFFGEGSRLTVL.

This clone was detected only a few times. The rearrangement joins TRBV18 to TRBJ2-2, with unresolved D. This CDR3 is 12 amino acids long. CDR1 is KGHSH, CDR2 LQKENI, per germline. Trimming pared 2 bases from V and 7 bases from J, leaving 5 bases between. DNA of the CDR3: TGTGCCAGCTCACCAAGGAACGGGGAGCTGTTTTTT. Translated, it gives CASSPRNGELFF.

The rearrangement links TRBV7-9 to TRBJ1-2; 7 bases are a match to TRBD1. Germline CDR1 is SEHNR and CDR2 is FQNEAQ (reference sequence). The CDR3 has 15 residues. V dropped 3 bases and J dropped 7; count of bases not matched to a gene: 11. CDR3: CASSLGNRGFGGYTF. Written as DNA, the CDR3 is TGTGCCAGCAGCTTGGGAAACAGGGGATTTGGTGGCTACACCTTC.